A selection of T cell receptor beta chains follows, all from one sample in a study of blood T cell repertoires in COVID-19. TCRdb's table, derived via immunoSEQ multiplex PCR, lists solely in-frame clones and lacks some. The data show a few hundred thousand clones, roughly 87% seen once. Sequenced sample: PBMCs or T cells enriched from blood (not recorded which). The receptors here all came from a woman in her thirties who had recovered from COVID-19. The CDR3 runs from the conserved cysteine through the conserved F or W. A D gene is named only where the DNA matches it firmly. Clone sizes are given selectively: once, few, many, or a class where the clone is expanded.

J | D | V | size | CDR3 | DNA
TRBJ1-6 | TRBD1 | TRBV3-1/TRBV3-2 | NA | CASSLTGQGRQSPLHF | TGTGCCAGCAGCCTCACCGGACAGGGGCGGCAGTCACCCCTCCACTTT
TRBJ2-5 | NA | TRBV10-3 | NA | CAISESTGRETQYF | TGTGCCATCAGTGAGTCGACAGGGAGGGAGACCCAGTACTTC
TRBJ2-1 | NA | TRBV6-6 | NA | CASRRSSDSGNEQFF | TGTGCCAGCAGGCGCTCTAGCGATTCTGGCAATGAGCAGTTCTTC
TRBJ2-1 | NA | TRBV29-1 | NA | CSVEGPGVNEQFF | TGCAGCGTTGAAGGGCCCGGGGTGAATGAGCAGTTCTTC
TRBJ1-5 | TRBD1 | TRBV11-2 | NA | CASSSLRDRGGNQPQHF | TGTGCCAGCAGCTCCTTGAGGGACAGGGGCGGCAATCAGCCCCAGCATTTT
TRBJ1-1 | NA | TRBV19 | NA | CASTPAQGRNTEAFF | TGTGCCAGTACCCCAGCCCAGGGGAGGAACACTGAAGCTTTCTTT
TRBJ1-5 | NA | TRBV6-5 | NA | CASSWGSPGGNQPQHF | TGTGCCAGCAGTTGGGGTTCTCCCGGGGGCAATCAGCCCCAGCATTTT
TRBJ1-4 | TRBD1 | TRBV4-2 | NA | CASSQAIRDRRVSSEKLFF | TGTGCCAGCAGCCAAGCCATCCGGGACAGGCGTGTCTCTAGCGAAAAACTGTTTTTT
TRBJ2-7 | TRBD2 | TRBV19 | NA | CASSPLQAAGGNEQYF | TGTGCCAGTAGTCCGCTCCAGGCGGCCGGGGGGAACGAGCAGTACTTC
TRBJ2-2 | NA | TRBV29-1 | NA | CSVAATGSGELFF | TGCAGCGTTGCAGCTACAGGGTCCGGGGAGCTGTTTTTT
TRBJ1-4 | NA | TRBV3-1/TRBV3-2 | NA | CASSHWGEEKLFF | TGTGCCAGCAGCCATTGGGGCGAGGAAAAACTGTTTTTT
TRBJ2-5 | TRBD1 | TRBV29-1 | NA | CSVAGQGVEETQYF | TGCAGCGTCGCCGGACAGGGGGTAGAAGAGACCCAGTACTTC
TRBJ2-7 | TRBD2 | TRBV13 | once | CASSGGGGEQYF | TGTGCCAGCAGCGGCGGGGGAGGCGAGCAGTACTTC
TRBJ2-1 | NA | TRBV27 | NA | CASSPTGAGYNEQFF | TGTGCCAGCAGTCCCACAGGGGCGGGGTACAATGAGCAGTTCTTC
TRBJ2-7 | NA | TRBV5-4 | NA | CASSLAAGSSYEQYF | TGTGCCAGCAGCTTGGCGGCGGGTTCATCCTACGAGCAGTACTTC
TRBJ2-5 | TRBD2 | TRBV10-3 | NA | CAISEGLAGGETQYF | TGTGCCATCAGTGAGGGGCTAGCGGGAGGAGAGACCCAGTACTTC
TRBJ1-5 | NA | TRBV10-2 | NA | CASTHRATYQPQHF | TGCGCCAGCACCCACAGGGCTACATATCAGCCCCAGCATTTT
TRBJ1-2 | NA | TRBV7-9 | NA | CASSLEIQGYYGYTF | TGTGCCAGCAGCTTAGAAATCCAGGGGTACTATGGCTACACCTTC
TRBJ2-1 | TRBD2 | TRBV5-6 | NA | CASSFGLAGYNEQFF | TGTGCCAGCAGCTTTGGTCTAGCGGGCTACAATGAGCAGTTCTTC
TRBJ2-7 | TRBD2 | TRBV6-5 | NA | CASRPSGGAYEQYF | TGTGCCAGCAGGCCTAGCGGGGGGGCGTACGAGCAGTACTTC
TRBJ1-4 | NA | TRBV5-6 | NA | CASSLFGRLEKLFF | TGTGCCAGCAGCTTGTTTGGGCGTTTAGAAAAACTGTTTTTT